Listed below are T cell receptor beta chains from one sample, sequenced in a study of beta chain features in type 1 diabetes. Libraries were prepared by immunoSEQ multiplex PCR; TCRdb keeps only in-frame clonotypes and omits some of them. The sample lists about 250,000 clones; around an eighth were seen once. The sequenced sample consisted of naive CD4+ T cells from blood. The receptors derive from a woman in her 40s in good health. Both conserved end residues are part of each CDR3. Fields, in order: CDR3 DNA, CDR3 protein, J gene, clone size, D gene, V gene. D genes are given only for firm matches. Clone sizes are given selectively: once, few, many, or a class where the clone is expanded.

CDR3 DNA: TGTGCCAGCAGCAGGACTAGCGGGGATTATACGCAGTATTTT; CDR3 protein: CASSRTSGDYTQYF; J gene: TRBJ2-3; clone size: few; D gene: TRBD2; V gene: TRBV5-4
CDR3 DNA: TGTGCCAGTAGTATATCGGGACAGGGCTACGAGCAGTACTTC; CDR3 protein: CASSISGQGYEQYF; J gene: TRBJ2-7; clone size: -; D gene: TRBD1; V gene: TRBV19
CDR3 DNA: TGTGCCATCAATGGGACTACCGTATCGAAGTCTACAGGGGAGACCCAGTACTTC; CDR3 protein: CAINGTTVSKSTGETQYF; J gene: TRBJ2-5; clone size: -; D gene: -; V gene: TRBV10-3
CDR3 DNA: TGTGCCAGCAGCCGAACCCTAGCGGGGGGGCGGAATGAGCAGTTCTTC; CDR3 protein: CASSRTLAGGRNEQFF; J gene: TRBJ2-1; clone size: few; D gene: TRBD2; V gene: TRBV13
CDR3 DNA: TGTGCCAGCAGCTTAGGGCCTAGCGGAGGCACAGATACGCAGTATTTT; CDR3 protein: CASSLGPSGGTDTQYF; J gene: TRBJ2-3; clone size: once; D gene: TRBD2; V gene: TRBV7-2
CDR3 DNA: TGTGCCAGTAGTAGAGACAGGGATCAGCCCCAGCATTTT; CDR3 protein: CASSRDRDQPQHF; J gene: TRBJ1-5; clone size: -; D gene: TRBD1; V gene: TRBV19
CDR3 DNA: TGCGCCAGCAGCCGACACTCGCAGGGCCCCTACGAGCAGTACTTC; CDR3 protein: CASSRHSQGPYEQYF; J gene: TRBJ2-7; clone size: few; D gene: -; V gene: TRBV4-3
CDR3 DNA: TGTGCCAGCAGTTTTAGGGGGCAGGAGACCCAGTACTTC; CDR3 protein: CASSFRGQETQYF; J gene: TRBJ2-5; clone size: -; D gene: TRBD1; V gene: TRBV27
CDR3 DNA: TGTGCCAGTACCACGGTCGTTGGGAGCACTGAAGCTTTCTTT; CDR3 protein: CASTTVVGSTEAFF; J gene: TRBJ1-1; clone size: -; D gene: -; V gene: TRBV19
CDR3 DNA: TGTGCCAGCAGCCCGTCCGGGGGGAGCTCCTACAATGAGCAGTTCTTC; CDR3 protein: CASSPSGGSSYNEQFF; J gene: TRBJ2-1; clone size: -; D gene: TRBD2; V gene: TRBV9
CDR3 DNA: TGTGCCAGCAGCTTAGATCGTAGCGGGGGGTTTTACGAGCAGTACTTC; CDR3 protein: CASSLDRSGGFYEQYF; J gene: TRBJ2-7; clone size: few; D gene: TRBD2; V gene: TRBV11-2
CDR3 DNA: TGTGCCAGCAGCTCGACAGGGATGGGCCAAGATACGCAGTATTTT; CDR3 protein: CASSSTGMGQDTQYF; J gene: TRBJ2-3; clone size: -; D gene: TRBD1; V gene: TRBV11-2
CDR3 DNA: TGTGCCATCTTGGCGGCGGGTACCTACAATGAGCAGTTCTTC; CDR3 protein: CAILAAGTYNEQFF; J gene: TRBJ2-1; clone size: -; D gene: -; V gene: TRBV2
CDR3 DNA: TGTGCCAGCAGCTTAAAATTTAGCGGGCTATACAATGAGCAGTTCTTC; CDR3 protein: CASSLKFSGLYNEQFF; J gene: TRBJ2-1; clone size: few; D gene: TRBD2; V gene: TRBV7-2
CDR3 DNA: TGCGCCAGCAGCTCGCACGGAGATACGCAGTATTTT; CDR3 protein: CASSSHGDTQYF; J gene: TRBJ2-3; clone size: -; D gene: -; V gene: TRBV5-1
CDR3 DNA: TGTGCCAGCAGTGACGACAGGGCGGGAGAGACCCAGTACTTC; CDR3 protein: CASSDDRAGETQYF; J gene: TRBJ2-5; clone size: -; D gene: TRBD1; V gene: TRBV6-6
CDR3 DNA: TGTGCCAGCAGCGTAGCTACAGGGACAGATACGCAGTATTTT; CDR3 protein: CASSVATGTDTQYF; J gene: TRBJ2-3; clone size: few; D gene: -; V gene: TRBV9
CDR3 DNA: TGTGCCAGCAGCCGTCGAGTTGGCGGGGGGGTTGTCTATGAGCAGTTCTTC; CDR3 protein: CASSRRVGGGVVYEQFF; J gene: TRBJ2-1; clone size: few; D gene: TRBD2; V gene: TRBV11-2
CDR3 DNA: TGCGCCAGCAGCCCGGTTGTCGGGCAGGGGGACGGGGCCAACGTCCTGACTTTC; CDR3 protein: CASSPVVGQGDGANVLTF; J gene: TRBJ2-6; clone size: -; D gene: TRBD1; V gene: TRBV5-1
CDR3 DNA: TGTGCCACCAGCAGAGCGTTTTTGGGACAGGGGTCCGGGGAAAAACTGTTTTTT; CDR3 protein: CATSRAFLGQGSGEKLFF; J gene: TRBJ1-4; clone size: few; D gene: TRBD1; V gene: TRBV15
CDR3 DNA: TGTGCCAGCAGCTTAGGCCAGAGAGGGACTGAAGCTTTCTTT; CDR3 protein: CASSLGQRGTEAFF; J gene: TRBJ1-1; clone size: few; D gene: -; V gene: TRBV7-2
CDR3 DNA: TGTGCCAGCAGCTTGGTCGACAGGCTTCTCAGACGGTATGGCTACACCTTC; CDR3 protein: CASSLVDRLLRRYGYTF; J gene: TRBJ1-2; clone size: few; D gene: -; V gene: TRBV5-6
CDR3 DNA: TGTGCCAGCAGCGAAGACGGACTAGCAGCCTCCTACAATGAGCAGTTCTTC; CDR3 protein: CASSEDGLAASYNEQFF; J gene: TRBJ2-1; clone size: -; D gene: TRBD2; V gene: TRBV5-4
CDR3 DNA: TGCGCCAGCAGCTCAACAGGGATGAGGAACACTGAAGCTTTCTTT; CDR3 protein: CASSSTGMRNTEAFF; J gene: TRBJ1-1; clone size: -; D gene: -; V gene: TRBV5-1
CDR3 DNA: TGTGCCAGCAGTGCAACAAAGGGGACAGTCAACACTGAAGCTTTCTTT; CDR3 protein: CASSATKGTVNTEAFF; J gene: TRBJ1-1; clone size: -; D gene: TRBD1; V gene: TRBV2
CDR3 DNA: TGTGCCAGCAGGCTGGACAGGGACAGCTCCTACGAGCAGTACTTC; CDR3 protein: CASRLDRDSSYEQYF; J gene: TRBJ2-7; clone size: -; D gene: TRBD1; V gene: TRBV6-5
CDR3 DNA: TGCGCCAGCAGCTTGGTTCTGGGGGCGGAGTATGGCTACACCTTC; CDR3 protein: CASSLVLGAEYGYTF; J gene: TRBJ1-2; clone size: -; D gene: -; V gene: TRBV5-1
CDR3 DNA: TGCGCCAGCAGCTTGCCAGCGGGGGGGCGGAATACGCAGTATTTT; CDR3 protein: CASSLPAGGRNTQYF; J gene: TRBJ2-3; clone size: -; D gene: TRBD2; V gene: TRBV5-1
CDR3 DNA: TGTGCCAGCAGCGTAGAACTAGCGGGAACCACCGGGGAGCTGTTTTTT; CDR3 protein: CASSVELAGTTGELFF; J gene: TRBJ2-2; clone size: few; D gene: TRBD2; V gene: TRBV9
CDR3 DNA: TGTGCCAGCAGCTTGGCTAGACAGGTGATGAACACTGAAGCTTTCTTT; CDR3 protein: CASSLARQVMNTEAFF; J gene: TRBJ1-1; clone size: -; D gene: -; V gene: TRBV5-4
CDR3 DNA: TGCGCCAGCAGCCAAGGCTCAAGGGGAAGGAACGAGCAGTACTTC; CDR3 protein: CASSQGSRGRNEQYF; J gene: TRBJ2-7; clone size: many; D gene: -; V gene: TRBV4-3
CDR3 DNA: TGTGCCAGCACCCTACTAGAGCGCTACGAGCAGTACTTC; CDR3 protein: CASTLLERYEQYF; J gene: TRBJ2-7; clone size: -; D gene: -; V gene: TRBV6-1
CDR3 DNA: TGTGCCAGTAGTTTCGGACGGGGAGTTCAAGAGACCCAGTACTTC; CDR3 protein: CASSFGRGVQETQYF; J gene: TRBJ2-5; clone size: -; D gene: -; V gene: TRBV19
CDR3 DNA: TGTGCCAGCAGCGCCCGCTACCGGGGCGCGGGGTACAATGAGCAGTTCTTC; CDR3 protein: CASSARYRGAGYNEQFF; J gene: TRBJ2-1; clone size: -; D gene: -; V gene: TRBV7-9
CDR3 DNA: TGCGCCAGCAGTCTGCTAGCGGGGGGGCCCAATGAGCAGTTCTTC; CDR3 protein: CASSLLAGGPNEQFF; J gene: TRBJ2-1; clone size: -; D gene: TRBD2; V gene: TRBV5-1
CDR3 DNA: TGTGCCAGCAGCTCCAGTAACACTGAAGCTTTCTTT; CDR3 protein: CASSSSNTEAFF; J gene: TRBJ1-1; clone size: few; D gene: -; V gene: TRBV7-2